These 11 T cell receptor beta chains came from one sample sequenced in a study of blood T cell repertoires in COVID-19. Sequenced by immunoSEQ multiplex PCR; TCRdb stores in-frame clones only, minus some. This sample has around 150,000 clones, with roughly 89% found just once. Sequencing used peripheral blood. The receptors come from a woman aged 60-70 years who had recovered from COVID-19.

This rearrangement joins TRBV30 to TRBJ1-2; no clear D. Looked up from germline, CDR1 is GTSNPN and CDR2 is SVGIG (reference sequence). The germline V and J ends were trimmed by 2 bases and 4 bases, with 17 bases remaining between them. The CDR3 is 15 residues long. The CDR3 sequence is CAWSPRLGWSYGYTF. In DNA form, the CDR3 reads TGTGCCTGGAGTCCTCGTCTGGGTTGGAGCTATGGCTACACCTTC.

The rearrangement joins TRBV24-1 to TRBJ1-5; 8 bases agree with TRBD1. Trimming at V came to 5 bases and at J to 7 bases, leaving 9 bases not matched to a gene. The CDR3 is made up of 15 amino acids. Germline V lookup: CDR1 KGHDR, CDR2 SFDVKD. CDR3: CATSGGTGGVQPQHF. The CDR3 DNA is TGTGCCACCAGTGGGGGGACAGGAGGGGTCCAGCCCCAGCATTTT.

The chain is built from TRBV19 and TRBJ2-1; TRBD1 is a possible D gene (6 bases). Germline CDR1 reads LNHDA; CDR2 reads SQIVND (reference sequence). The CDR3 totals 16 residues. The ends were cut back, 3 bases at V and 6 bases at J, with 18 bases in the middle. The CDR3 loop reads CASSIAGQPRGNEQFF. The DNA for the CDR3 is TGTGCCAGTAGTATCGCAGGACAGCCCCGGGGCAATGAGCAGTTCTTC.

The chain's CDR3 is CASSLTGTAFNNEQFF. CDR3 in DNA: TGTGCCAGCAGCTTAACCGGGACAGCTTTTAACAATGAGCAGTTCTTC. The chain combines TRBV11-3 with TRBJ2-1; 7 bases agree with TRBD1. Germline V lookup: CDR1 SGHNT, CDR2 YENEEA. This CDR3 comprises 16 residues. J gave up 5 bases and V 2 bases, and 9 bases lay outside the gene matches.

The rearrangement uses TRBV5-5 and TRBJ1-6, with a tentative D call TRBD1 (6 bases). CDR1 and CDR2 (germline): SGHKS, YYEKEE (reference sequence). Trimming cost V 2 bases and J 12 bases, with 15 bases left between them. CDR3 length: 14 amino acids. The CDR3 nucleotides are TGTGCCAGCAGCTTACAGGGCGGGCTAGGACCCCTCCACTTT. Its translation is CASSLQGGLGPLHF. The full variable domain, in which reference TRBV5-5 and TRBJ1-6 provide the parts outside the CDR3, is DAGVTQSPTHLIKTRGQQVTLRCSPISGHKSVSWYQQVLGQGPQFIFQYYEKEERGRGNFPDRFSARQFPNYSSELNVNALLLGDSALYLCASSLQGGLGPLHFGNGTRLTVT.

This clone was picked up a small number of times. V is TRBV11-1 and J is TRBJ2-5; 7 bases fit TRBD2. V gave up 5 bases and J gave up 7 bases; unmatched junction bases: 10. CDR3 length equals 14 residues. The germline V gene has CDR1 SGHAT and CDR2 FQDESV (reference sequence). CDR3 amino acids: CASSLTSHVGTQYF. CDR3 coding DNA: TGTGCCAGCAGCCTGACTAGCCATGTCGGGACCCAGTACTTC.

This clone came up a few times. The chain carries TRBV7-9 and TRBJ1-1, with D tentatively TRBD1 (6 bases). CDR3 size: 13 residues. V was pared by 5 bases and J by 4 bases, with 11 bases between. Germline V gene lookup returns CDR1 SEHNR and CDR2 FQNEAQ (reference sequence). CDR3 nucleotides: TGTGCCAGCAGCACTACAGGGTTCACTGAAGCTTTCTTT. Amino acid sequence: CASSTTGFTEAFF.

The chain couples TRBV11-3 to TRBJ2-1; the D is unclear. CDR3 length: 13 amino acids. Germline CDR1 reads SGHNT; CDR2 reads YENEEA. Trimming stripped 1 base from V and 5 bases from J, with 6 bases between. The DNA of the CDR3 is TGTGCCAGCAGCTTAGTAGACAACAATGAGCAGTTCTTC. Translated: CASSLVDNNEQFF.

This chain joins TRBV6-5 and TRBJ2-6; D gene ambiguous. The CDR3 runs to 14 residues. Trimming shortened V by 5 bases and J by 0 bases, and 5 bases separated the two germline ends. The V gene's germline CDR1 is MNHEY and CDR2 SVGAGI. The CDR3 is CASSTFSGANVLTF. CDR3 bases: TGTGCCAGCAGTACATTCTCTGGGGCCAACGTCCTGACTTTC.

This chain joins TRBV19 and TRBJ2-1, with 7 bases identical to TRBD1. V shed 7 bases, J shed 6 bases, and the junction held 6 bases outside the gene matches. The CDR3 totals 13 residues. Germline-derived CDR1 and CDR2 are LNHDA and SQIVND (reference sequence). Written as DNA, the CDR3 is TGTGCCAGTAAAGAGGCAGGGGGCAATGAGCAGTTCTTC. The encoded protein is CASKEAGGNEQFF.

The V and J genes are TRBV5-4 and TRBJ2-2; TRBD2 is a possible D gene (5 bases). Germline CDR1 reads SGHNT; CDR2 reads YYREEE (reference sequence). CDR3 size: 16 residues. Trimming pared 1 base from V and 4 bases from J, leaving 14 bases between. CDR3 sequence: CASSLNLRVGTGELFF. In DNA form, the CDR3 reads TGTGCCAGCAGCTTGAATCTGAGGGTGGGCACCGGGGAGCTGTTTTTT.